The TCR beta chain described here comes from a study of identical twins. The germline V gene has CDR1 SGHRS and CDR2 YFSETQ. This CDR3 comprises 17 residues. V lost 4 bases and J 8 bases, leaving 25 bases between the germline ends. Study-wide points: Low generation probability was overrepresented in out-of-frame alpha sequences shared by twins. The presence of invariant MAIT and iNKT cells could partly confound analyses of zero-insertion sequences.

TCRdb fed the 5' RACE reads into MiXCR, producing one record per CDR3 protein. The profile covers a few hundred thousand distinct CDR3 sequences, with approximately 9.1% appearing a single time and approximately 9.3% taken by the ten largest. This clonotype was observed a few times. Its antigen is unidentified. This chain joins TRBV5-1 and TRBJ2-1; TRBD2 might be the D (6 bases). The receptor was derived from a woman aged 45-65 years in good health. The sequenced material came from naive T cells sorted from blood. The CDR3 protein is CASSTGLPLNLDHEQFF. CDR3 DNA: TGCGCCAGCAGCACGGGACTGCCTTTGAATCTTGACCATGAGCAGTTCTTC.